The subject of this entry is one T cell receptor (beta chain). Its target is not known. This specimen belongs to a study of somatic mutations in cytotoxic T cells in rheumatoid arthritis. The protocol was immunoSEQ multiplex PCR, while the TCRdb copy is restricted to in-frame clones and leaves out a portion. Among 14,000 or so clones listed, around 68% were seen once. The trim removed 4 bases at V and 3 bases at J, leaving 10 bases unmatched. The germline CDR1 and CDR2 sequences are SGHDT and YYEEEE. The CDR3 sequence is 17 residues long. Whole-study findings and limits: Reported slight underrepresentation of TRBV07 in rheumatoid arthritis patients was not subjected to multiple-comparison adjustment.

This receptor was obtained from an adult with rheumatoid arthritis. The chain joins TRBV5-6 to TRBJ2-2; 9 positions agree with TRBD1. The sequenced sample was CD8+ T cells sorted from blood. CDR3 sequence (DNA): TGTGCCAGCAGCGCAAGCCCGGGACAGGGACACACCGGGGAGCTGTTTTTT. The encoded protein is CASSASPGQGHTGELFF.